The T cell receptor beta chain under discussion was sequenced for a study of coeliac disease. Study-wide background: High-resolution HLA typing was lacking; TRBV7-2 bias was queried instead. Regarding the study as a whole: Active celiac intraepithelial and lamina propria samples had lower TRB and TRG clonality than control samples. The authors considered this approach unsuitable for unbiased detection of gliadin-specific T cells.

By share of the sample, this clone is large (0.1 to 1%). Its antigen is undetermined. Sequencing used immunoSEQ multiplex PCR; TCRdb keeps in-frame clones, though not all of them. The sample contains roughly 4,300 clones, 61% of which appear only once. Each fraction contributed one roughly 520,000-cell aliquot for sequencing. Germline-derived CDR1 and CDR2 are SGDLS and YYNGEE. This CDR3 is 16 amino acids long. V shed 1 base, J shed 8 bases, and the junction held 9 bases outside the gene matches. The TCR comes from a man between 65 and 79 years old with active celiac disease. This chain links TRBV9 with TRBJ2-1, with 10 bases identical to TRBD2. Material for sequencing was intraepithelial lymphocytes from the gut. The DNA of the CDR3 is TGTGCCAGCAGCGTAACTAGCGGGGTGATCATGGATGAGCAGTTCTTC. Protein product: CASSVTSGVIMDEQFF. The variable domain in full, with the rest retrieved from reference TRBV9 and TRBJ2-1, is DSGVTQTPKHLITATGQRVTLRCSPRSGDLSVYWYQQSLDQGLQFLIQYYNGEERAKGNILERFSAQQFPDLHSELNLSSLELGDSALYFCASSVTSGVIMDEQFFGPGTRLTVL.